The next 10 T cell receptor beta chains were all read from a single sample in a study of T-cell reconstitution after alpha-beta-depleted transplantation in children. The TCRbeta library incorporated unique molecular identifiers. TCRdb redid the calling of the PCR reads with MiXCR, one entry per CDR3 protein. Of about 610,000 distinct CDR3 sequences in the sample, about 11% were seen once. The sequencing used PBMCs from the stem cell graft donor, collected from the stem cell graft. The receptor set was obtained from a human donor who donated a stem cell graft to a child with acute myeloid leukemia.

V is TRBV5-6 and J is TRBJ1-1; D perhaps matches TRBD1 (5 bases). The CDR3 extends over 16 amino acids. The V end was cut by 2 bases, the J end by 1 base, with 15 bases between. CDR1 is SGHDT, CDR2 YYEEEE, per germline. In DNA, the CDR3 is TGTGCCAGCAGCTTTAATCTTATTGGGGGGAACACTGAAGCTTTCTTT. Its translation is CASSFNLIGGNTEAFF.

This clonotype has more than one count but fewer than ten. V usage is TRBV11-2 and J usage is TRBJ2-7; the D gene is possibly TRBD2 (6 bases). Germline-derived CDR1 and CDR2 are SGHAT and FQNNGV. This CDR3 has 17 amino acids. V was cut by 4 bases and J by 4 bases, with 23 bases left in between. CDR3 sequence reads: CASSSTVVTSSLYEQYF. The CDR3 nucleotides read TGTGCCAGCAGCTCTACTGTAGTGACTAGTAGTCTTTACGAGCAGTACTTC.

As DNA, the CDR3 is TGTGCCAGCAGTGGGGACCACCACGAGCAGTACTTC. Translated, it gives CASSGDHHEQYF. The V call is TRBV2, the J call TRBJ2-7; D possibly uses TRBD1 or TRBD2 (5 bases each). The CDR3 covers 12 residues. With 4 bases removed from V and 5 bases from J, the gap between germline ends came to 9 bases. Germline CDR1 and CDR2: SNHLY and FYNNEI.

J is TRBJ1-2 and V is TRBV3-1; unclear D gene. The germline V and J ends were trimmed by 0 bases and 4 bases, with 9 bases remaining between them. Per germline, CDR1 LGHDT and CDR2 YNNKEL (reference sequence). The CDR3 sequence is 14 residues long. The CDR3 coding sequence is TGTGCCAGCAGCCAAGATCCGGCAGGCTATGGCTACACCTTC. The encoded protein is CASSQDPAGYGYTF.

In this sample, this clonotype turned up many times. CDR3 bases: TGTGCCAGCAGTCCCCGGGACAGGGACATGCGAGATACGCAGTATTTT. It is translated as CASSPRDRDMRDTQYF. J is TRBJ2-3 and V is TRBV12-3 or TRBV12-4; 9 nucleotides match TRBD1. J was trimmed by 5 bases and V by 5 bases; bases with no gene match: 11. This CDR3 has 16 residues.

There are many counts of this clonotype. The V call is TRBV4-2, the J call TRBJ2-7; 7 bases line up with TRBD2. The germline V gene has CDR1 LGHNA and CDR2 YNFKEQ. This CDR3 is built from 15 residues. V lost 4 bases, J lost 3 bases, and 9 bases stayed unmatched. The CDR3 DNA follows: TGTGCCAGCAGCCCCTGGGTAGCGGGCAACTACGAGCAGTACTTC. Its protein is CASSPWVAGNYEQYF.

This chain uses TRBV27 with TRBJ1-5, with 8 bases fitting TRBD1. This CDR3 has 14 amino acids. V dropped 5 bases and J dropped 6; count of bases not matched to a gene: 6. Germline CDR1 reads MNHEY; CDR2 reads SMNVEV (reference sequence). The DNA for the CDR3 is TGTGCCAGCAGTCCCACAGGGGGGCGTCAGCCCCAGCATTTT. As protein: CASSPTGGRQPQHF.

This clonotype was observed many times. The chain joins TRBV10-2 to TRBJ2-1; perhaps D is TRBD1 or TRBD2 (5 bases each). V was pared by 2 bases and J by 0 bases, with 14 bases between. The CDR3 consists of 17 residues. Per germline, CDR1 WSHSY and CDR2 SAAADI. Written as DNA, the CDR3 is TGCGCCAGCAGTGAGGTCCGACCAGGGAGCTCCTACAATGAGCAGTTCTTC. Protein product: CASSEVRPGSSYNEQFF.

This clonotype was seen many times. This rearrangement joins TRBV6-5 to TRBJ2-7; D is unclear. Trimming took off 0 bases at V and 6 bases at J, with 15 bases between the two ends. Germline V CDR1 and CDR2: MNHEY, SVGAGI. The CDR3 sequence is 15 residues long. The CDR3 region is CASSYSSIYTSEQYF. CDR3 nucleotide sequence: TGTGCCAGCAGTTACTCGTCCATTTATACATCCGAGCAGTACTTC.

The CDR3 spells CASSPRGQGGGNIQYF. For the CDR3, the DNA is TGTGCCAGCAGCCCGAGAGGACAGGGAGGGGGAAACATTCAGTACTTC. The rearrangement uses TRBV4-2 and TRBJ2-4, with TRBD1 as a possible D gene (8 bases). Germline CDR1 is LGHNA and CDR2 is YNFKEQ. Between the trimmed V and J ends, which lost 4 bases and 6 bases, there was a span of 19 bases. This CDR3 has 16 residues.